The rows below give T cell receptor beta chains drawn from one sample of a study of blood T cell repertoires in COVID-19. TCRdb keeps only in-frame clones here, not all; method: immunoSEQ multiplex PCR. The sample holds some 200,000 clones, approximately 86% seen once. The sequencing input was peripheral blood. Every receptor here comes from a man in his late teens or twenties with active or convalescent COVID-19. CDR3s include the opening cysteine and the closing phenylalanine or tryptophan. The order of the fields is CDR3 length, V gene, clone size, D gene, J gene, CDR3 DNA, CDR3 protein. D genes are given only for firm matches. Not all rows give a size; the values are once, few, many and, for expanded clones, a class.

len: 15; v_gene: TRBV6-5; abundance: .; d_gene: .; j_gene: TRBJ1-1; CDR3nt: TGTGCCAGCAGTTCCCTCCGGGGTGTGAACACTGAAGCTTTCTTT; CDR3aa: CASSSLRGVNTEAFF
len: 15; v_gene: TRBV6-2/TRBV6-3; abundance: once; d_gene: TRBD1; j_gene: TRBJ1-1; CDR3nt: TGTGCCAGCAGTCCCCGGGACAGGGCCGACACTGAAGCTTTCTTT; CDR3aa: CASSPRDRADTEAFF
len: 13; v_gene: TRBV10-3; abundance: .; d_gene: TRBD1; j_gene: TRBJ1-1; CDR3nt: TGTGCCATCGGGAAGACAGGGGTCACTGAAGCTTTCTTT; CDR3aa: CAIGKTGVTEAFF
len: 13; v_gene: TRBV30; abundance: .; d_gene: TRBD2; j_gene: TRBJ2-7; CDR3nt: TGTGCCTGCTCGACTAGCGTGTTTGGCGAGCAGTACTTC; CDR3aa: CACSTSVFGEQYF
len: 13; v_gene: TRBV27; abundance: .; d_gene: .; j_gene: TRBJ2-1; CDR3nt: TGTGCCAGCAGGGAGGTTTACTACAATGAGCAGTTCTTC; CDR3aa: CASREVYYNEQFF
len: 18; v_gene: TRBV2; abundance: .; d_gene: TRBD2; j_gene: TRBJ2-1; CDR3nt: TGTGCCAGCAGAGCGGGACTAGCGGGCTGGAGCTCCTACAATGAGCAGTTCTTC; CDR3aa: CASRAGLAGWSSYNEQFF
len: 15; v_gene: TRBV28; abundance: .; d_gene: TRBD2; j_gene: TRBJ2-5; CDR3nt: TGTGCCAGCAGATGGCAGGCGGGAGGGCTGGAGACCCAGTACTTC; CDR3aa: CASRWQAGGLETQYF
len: 13; v_gene: TRBV30; abundance: .; d_gene: TRBD2; j_gene: TRBJ2-1; CDR3nt: TGTGCCTGCGGGACTAGCCAATTTAATGAGCAGTTCTTC; CDR3aa: CACGTSQFNEQFF
len: 13; v_gene: TRBV5-1; abundance: .; d_gene: .; j_gene: TRBJ2-7; CDR3nt: TGCGCCAGCAGCTTGGGACCGGAGTACGAGCAGTACTTC; CDR3aa: CASSLGPEYEQYF
len: 16; v_gene: TRBV27; abundance: once; d_gene: .; j_gene: TRBJ1-5; CDR3nt: TGTGCCAGCAGTCCTATCACCGGTTATAGCAATCAGCCCCAGCATTTT; CDR3aa: CASSPITGYSNQPQHF
len: 14; v_gene: TRBV27; abundance: .; d_gene: .; j_gene: TRBJ2-2; CDR3nt: TGTGCCAGCAGTCTTGCGAGAGACACCGGGGAGCTGTTTTTT; CDR3aa: CASSLARDTGELFF
len: 15; v_gene: TRBV7-2; abundance: .; d_gene: .; j_gene: TRBJ2-1; CDR3nt: TGTGCCAGCAGCGATTATCGGAGCTCCTACAATGAGCAGTTCTTC; CDR3aa: CASSDYRSSYNEQFF
len: 14; v_gene: TRBV27; abundance: .; d_gene: TRBD2; j_gene: TRBJ2-1; CDR3nt: TGTGCCAGCAGTGATGGGACTAGCGTGGCTGAGCAGTTCTTC; CDR3aa: CASSDGTSVAEQFF
len: 12; v_gene: TRBV6-5; abundance: few; d_gene: .; j_gene: TRBJ1-2; CDR3nt: TGTGCCAGCAGTTTGGGCCCCTATGGCTACACCTTC; CDR3aa: CASSLGPYGYTF
len: 18; v_gene: TRBV21-1; abundance: .; d_gene: .; j_gene: TRBJ2-1; CDR3nt: TGTGCCAGCAGCAAAGATCGAACTAGCGGGATCCGCTACAATGAGCAGTTCTTC; CDR3aa: CASSKDRTSGIRYNEQFF
len: 17; v_gene: TRBV4-1; abundance: .; d_gene: .; j_gene: TRBJ1-6; CDR3nt: TGCGCCAGCAGCCAAGGTCCAGGGGCTCAAAGGAATTCACCCCTCCACTTT; CDR3aa: CASSQGPGAQRNSPLHF
len: 15; v_gene: TRBV28; abundance: .; d_gene: .; j_gene: TRBJ1-1; CDR3nt: TGTGCCAGCAGTTTACCTTTGGGAGTGAACACTGAAGCTTTCTTT; CDR3aa: CASSLPLGVNTEAFF
len: 15; v_gene: TRBV5-1; abundance: once; d_gene: .; j_gene: TRBJ1-1; CDR3nt: TGCGCCAGCAGCTTGGATTCCATCGGGAACACTGAAGCTTTCTTT; CDR3aa: CASSLDSIGNTEAFF
len: 14; v_gene: TRBV30; abundance: .; d_gene: .; j_gene: TRBJ1-2; CDR3nt: TGTGCCTGGAGTTACAGAAGTTCTAACTATGGCTACACCTTC; CDR3aa: CAWSYRSSNYGYTF
len: 13; v_gene: TRBV7-2; abundance: .; d_gene: .; j_gene: TRBJ1-5; CDR3nt: TGTGCCAGCAGCTTGGGCGGGTATCAGCCCCAGCATTTT; CDR3aa: CASSLGGYQPQHF
len: 13; v_gene: TRBV28; abundance: .; d_gene: .; j_gene: TRBJ2-5; CDR3nt: TGTGCCAGCAGAAATCCTACAGGGTATCGCCAGTACTTC; CDR3aa: CASRNPTGYRQYF
len: 15; v_gene: TRBV7-2; abundance: once; d_gene: TRBD1; j_gene: TRBJ1-2; CDR3nt: TGTGCCAGCAGCTTAGAGGGGGCGCCTGGCTATGGCTACACCTTC; CDR3aa: CASSLEGAPGYGYTF
len: 14; v_gene: TRBV18; abundance: .; d_gene: .; j_gene: TRBJ2-5; CDR3nt: TGTGCCAGCTCACCTCCGGGAACCAAAGAGACCCAGTACTTC; CDR3aa: CASSPPGTKETQYF
len: 16; v_gene: TRBV4-2; abundance: .; d_gene: .; j_gene: TRBJ1-3; CDR3nt: TGTGCCAGCAGCCAAGAGGTCAGAAGCTCTGGAAACACCATATATTTT; CDR3aa: CASSQEVRSSGNTIYF
len: 14; v_gene: TRBV7-2; abundance: .; d_gene: .; j_gene: TRBJ2-1; CDR3nt: TGTGCCAGCAGCTTTGGGGACATAGGCAATGAGCAGTTCTTC; CDR3aa: CASSFGDIGNEQFF
len: 15; v_gene: TRBV5-1; abundance: .; d_gene: .; j_gene: TRBJ2-5; CDR3nt: TGCGCCAGCACCAAAAGAGGGGGGGAGCAGGAGACCCAGTACTTC; CDR3aa: CASTKRGGEQETQYF
len: 14; v_gene: TRBV29-1; abundance: .; d_gene: .; j_gene: TRBJ2-3; CDR3nt: TGCAGCGTTGCGAGGGATTTCAAGACAGATACGCAGTATTTT; CDR3aa: CSVARDFKTDTQYF
len: 15; v_gene: TRBV6-5; abundance: .; d_gene: .; j_gene: TRBJ1-6; CDR3nt: TGTGCCAGCAGGGCCCGCGGCTCCTATAATTCACCCCTCCACTTT; CDR3aa: CASRARGSYNSPLHF
len: 15; v_gene: TRBV25-1; abundance: once; d_gene: .; j_gene: TRBJ1-4; CDR3nt: TGTGCCAGCAGATCCCAGGACAGTATCAATGAAAAACTGTTTTTT; CDR3aa: CASRSQDSINEKLFF
len: 15; v_gene: TRBV7-2; abundance: few; d_gene: TRBD1; j_gene: TRBJ1-5; CDR3nt: TGTGCCAGCAGCCCGACAGGGGACAGCAATCAGCCCCAGCATTTT; CDR3aa: CASSPTGDSNQPQHF
len: 13; v_gene: TRBV5-1; abundance: .; d_gene: .; j_gene: TRBJ1-1; CDR3nt: TGCGCCAGCAGCTTCGACAGATACACTGAAGCTTTCTTT; CDR3aa: CASSFDRYTEAFF
len: 16; v_gene: TRBV30; abundance: .; d_gene: .; j_gene: TRBJ2-3; CDR3nt: TGTGCCTGGAGTGGGGCGGCGGGACGTAGGACAGATACGCAGTATTTT; CDR3aa: CAWSGAAGRRTDTQYF
len: 14; v_gene: TRBV3-1/TRBV3-2; abundance: few; d_gene: TRBD1; j_gene: TRBJ1-5; CDR3nt: TGTGCCAGCAGCCCCGGGACAGGAGGGCAGCCCCAGCATTTT; CDR3aa: CASSPGTGGQPQHF
len: 14; v_gene: TRBV30; abundance: .; d_gene: TRBD1; j_gene: TRBJ1-1; CDR3nt: TGTGCCTGGAGTTCGGGACAGGGATTCACTGAAGCTTTCTTT; CDR3aa: CAWSSGQGFTEAFF
len: 14; v_gene: TRBV5-6; abundance: .; d_gene: .; j_gene: TRBJ1-2; CDR3nt: TGTGCCAGCAGCGAGGACACTATTAACTATGGCTACACCTTC; CDR3aa: CASSEDTINYGYTF
len: 14; v_gene: TRBV6-5; abundance: .; d_gene: .; j_gene: TRBJ1-5; CDR3nt: TGTGCCAGCAGTTACTCCCATAGCAATCAGCCCCAGCATTTT; CDR3aa: CASSYSHSNQPQHF
len: 14; v_gene: TRBV4-2; abundance: .; d_gene: .; j_gene: TRBJ1-2; CDR3nt: TGTGCCAGCAGCCAAGAGGGGCCCGGTGGTGGCTACACCTTC; CDR3aa: CASSQEGPGGGYTF
len: 16; v_gene: TRBV3-1/TRBV3-2; abundance: .; d_gene: .; j_gene: TRBJ2-2; CDR3nt: TGTGCCGCGCGGGACAGATCATTCGCGAACACCGGGGAGCTGTTTTTT; CDR3aa: CAARDRSFANTGELFF
len: 14; v_gene: TRBV2; abundance: .; d_gene: .; j_gene: TRBJ2-3; CDR3nt: TGTGCCAGCAGTGAAGGGGGCTTATCAGATACGCAGTATTTT; CDR3aa: CASSEGGLSDTQYF
len: 15; v_gene: TRBV27; abundance: .; d_gene: TRBD1; j_gene: TRBJ1-2; CDR3nt: TGTGCCAGCAGCCCAGGACAGGGGGCACTCTATGGCTACACCTTC; CDR3aa: CASSPGQGALYGYTF
len: 16; v_gene: TRBV7-3; abundance: .; d_gene: TRBD1; j_gene: TRBJ2-5; CDR3nt: TGTGCCAGCAGCTTAAACGGGGCGGGACAGGGCCAGACCCAGTACTTC; CDR3aa: CASSLNGAGQGQTQYF
len: 13; v_gene: TRBV27; abundance: .; d_gene: .; j_gene: TRBJ1-5; CDR3nt: TGTGCCAGCGCGAGGGGGTCAGGACAGCCCCAGCATTTT; CDR3aa: CASARGSGQPQHF